This is a list of T cell receptor beta chains from one sample in a study of long-term antiretroviral therapy in people with HIV. TCRdb's table, derived via immunoSEQ multiplex PCR, lists solely in-frame clones and lacks some. The table includes roughly 14,000 clones, around 80% detected once. This material consisted of unsorted PBMCs, taken 0.4 years after starting antiretroviral therapy. The receptors originated from a man aged 25-40 years with HIV. Each CDR3 is given without its conserved first and last residue. Clone sizes are given selectively: once, few, many, or a class where the clone is expanded.

NA TRBV2 ASSGQGPIYGYT
NA TRBV27 ASSPGGEETQY
NA TRBV6-5 ASSYTGQGNQPQH
NA TRBV19 ASRQGYGYT
NA TRBV7-2 ASSSSGLRGAF
NA TRBV25-1 ASSDGLGVEAF
NA TRBV28 ASSLIEGSSHGYT
few TRBV5-1 ASSLEGSPYGYT
NA TRBV4-1 ASSQDQQREETQY
NA TRBV13 ASSLVPGGTDTQY
NA TRBV4-3 ASSQNPTGTDQPQH
few TRBV7-2 ASSLLYNEQF
NA TRBV14 ASSQGGTGAKDTQY
NA TRBV28 ASSLVGTNTEAF
NA TRBV28 ASSSTRQTSTDTQY
once TRBV9 ASSVAQGNYGYT
NA TRBV7-2 ASSLSPGGTYEQY
NA TRBV13 ASSLDPLAESSYEQY
NA TRBV7-2 ASSSVGTDNQPQH
NA TRBV7-2 ASSFTGRNTGELF
NA TRBV2 ASSAGTSGGEETQY
NA TRBV14 ASSQLHGQGTEAF
NA TRBV7-9 ASSLGAGGHDEQF
NA TRBV7-9 ASSSSQAVSGANVLT
NA TRBV4-3 ASSHSIRDRVYGYT
few TRBV4-1 ASSPRAGAGTEAF
NA TRBV28 ASTLTDTEAF
NA TRBV6-6 ASRKWAGSSYEQY
NA TRBV28 ASDTSGLYEQY
NA TRBV19 ASSPLDGTGELF
NA TRBV5-1 ASSLAPADRGYDSPLH
NA TRBV7-9 ASRDRDSPLH
NA TRBV15 ATSRDQGRLSGSSYNEQF
NA TRBV5-5 ASSFRSGPKIDTQY
NA TRBV2 ASSVGSSRTSQPQH
NA TRBV9 ASSVGTLSSYEQY
NA TRBV7-2 ASSLGQHSGANVLT
NA TRBV4-1 ASSLRTGQNYGYT
few TRBV5-1 ASSLDTVLYNSPLH